Detailed here is one T cell receptor (beta chain). Its cognate antigen is unknown. An end of the junction does not agree with germline; a read error may underlie this. The data were produced by immunoSEQ multiplex PCR, yet TCRdb's version contains in-frame clones alone and is incomplete. The table includes just over 95,000 clones, approximately 85% detected once. This entry is derived from a study of OX40 agonist ivuxolimab in advanced cancers. Study in general: An agonistic human IgG2 monoclonal antibody against OX40 (CD134) was given. Overall study findings and caveats: Expanded peripheral T cells had an undetermined antigen specificity. At 0.1 to 3.0 mg/kg and by week 6, clonal expansion occurred in CD4+ and CD8+ blood T cells. Part of the nonresponder group also had normalized T-cell clonal expansion that was low.

Germline V gene sequence: CDR1 MNHEY, CDR2 SMNVEV (reference sequence). The CDR3 consists of 13 residues. The sequence was collected from an adult with an advanced solid tumor such as melanoma, head and neck, liver or kidney cancer. The chain links TRBV27 to TRBJ2-1, with TRBD2 as a possible D gene (7 bases). The starting material was CD4+ or CD8+ T cells sorted from blood, obtained in a trial of the OX40 agonist ivuxolimab. The CDR3 here is CASSGGGYDEQFF. CDR3 coding DNA: TGTGCCAGCAGTGGGGGGGGCTACGATGAGCAGTTCTTC.